The 29 T cell receptor beta chains listed next were all sequenced from one sample in a study of identical twins. TCRdb called the 5' RACE reads again in MiXCR, with one record for every CDR3 protein. Of about 890,000 distinct CDR3 sequences listed, approximately 13% are singletons. These same records also appear under a second study, on yellow fever vaccine responses in identical twins.

Sequenced: PBMCs. These receptors originate from a woman between 18 and 30 years old in good health.

The CDR3 region is CATKTCAYF. Written as DNA, the CDR3 is TGTGCCACGAAGACATGCGCGTACTTC. This rearrangement joins TRBV6-5 to TRBJ2-7; D remains unclear. Germline V lookup: CDR1 MNHEY, CDR2 SVGAGI. Between the trimmed V and J ends, which lost 10 bases and 12 bases, there was a span of 13 bases. This CDR3 is built from 9 residues.

This clonotype appeared a few times. The chain couples TRBV5-1 to TRBJ1-5; D is undetermined. CDR3 size: 15 residues. CDR1 and CDR2 from the germline V gene are SGHRS and YFSETQ. V shed 0 bases and J shed 3 bases, with 10 bases lying between them. This CDR3 reads CASSLAGRDNQPQHF. The CDR3 DNA follows: TGCGCCAGCAGCTTGGCCGGGCGGGACAATCAGCCCCAGCATTTT.

This chain links TRBV5-1 with TRBJ2-3, with D unresolved. Germline values: CDR1 SGHRS, CDR2 YFSETQ. Trimming shortened V by 4 bases and J by 0 bases, and 9 bases separated the two germline ends. The CDR3 extends over 14 amino acids. The CDR3 sequence is CASSPRHSTDTQYF. The CDR3, as DNA: TGCGCCAGCAGCCCCCGACATAGCACAGATACGCAGTATTTT.

This clonotype has just a few counts. The chain joins TRBV20-1 to TRBJ2-3; D gene ambiguous. CDR3 length: 14 residues. Trimming left V 5 bases short and J 0 bases short, with 12 bases between. Germline-derived CDR1 and CDR2 are DFQATT and SNEGSKA (reference sequence). The CDR3 region has the DNA TGCAGTGCTCAACCGACTCGCAGCACAGATACGCAGTATTTT. It encodes CSAQPTRSTDTQYF.

This chain connects TRBV12-3 or TRBV12-4 to TRBJ1-1; tentatively, D is TRBD1 (6 bases). Trimming left V 3 bases short and J 5 bases short, with 13 bases between. The CDR3 is 14 residues long. This CDR3 is CASSFGGLMTEAFF. The CDR3 coding sequence is TGTGCCAGCAGTTTTGGGGGGCTCATGACTGAAGCTTTCTTT.

The gene calls are TRBV28 and TRBJ1-5; no clear D. Germline V gene sequence: CDR1 MDHEN, CDR2 SYDVKM. V lost 5 bases and J lost 0, with 14 bases in between. The CDR3 sequence is 16 residues long. The CDR3 here is CASSPRETNSNQPQHF. CDR3 bases: TGTGCCAGCAGTCCTCGGGAAACTAATAGCAATCAGCCCCAGCATTTT.

This clonotype turned up a few times. This sequence joins TRBV6-2 or TRBV6-3 and TRBJ2-7; D not resolved. V lost 0 bases and J lost 1, with 25 bases in between. CDR1 and CDR2 (germline): MNHEY, SVGEGT. This CDR3 region has 20 residues. CDR3: CASSYSMYPSSTTDSYEQYV. The DNA for the CDR3 is TGTGCCAGCAGTTACTCGATGTACCCCTCTTCTACGACGGATTCCTACGAGCAGTACGTC.

This clonotype occurred many times. The chain is built from TRBV3-1 and TRBJ2-1, with a weak D call TRBD2 (5 bases). Per the germline V gene, CDR1 is LGHDT and CDR2 is YNNKEL (reference sequence). V shed 0 bases and J shed 0 bases, with 15 bases lying between them. The CDR3 is made up of 18 amino acids. The CDR3 here is CASSQEITVGLSYNEQFF. The CDR3 region has the DNA TGTGCCAGCAGCCAAGAAATTACGGTCGGACTCTCCTACAATGAGCAGTTCTTC.

J is TRBJ1-6 and V is TRBV19, with D uncertain. Germline assignment: CDR1 LNHDA and CDR2 SQIVND (reference sequence). The CDR3 is made up of 14 amino acids. V shed 0 bases and J shed 7 bases, with 7 bases lying between them. The CDR3 coding sequence is TGTGCCAGTAGTATAGAAACAGCAAATTCACCCCTCCACTTT. This translates into CASSIETANSPLHF.

V usage is TRBV20-1 and J usage is TRBJ1-6; TRBD1 matches 7 bases. CDR3 length: 16 residues. J lost 9 bases, V lost 3 bases, and 14 bases had no gene match. The germline CDR1 and CDR2 sequences are DFQATT and SNEGSKA (reference sequence). CDR3 in amino acids: CSASGVTDRRISPLHF. CDR3 in DNA: TGCAGTGCTAGTGGGGTGACGGACAGGCGGATTTCACCCCTCCACTTT.

This clonotype has ten or more counts. The chain recombines TRBV12-3 or TRBV12-4 with TRBJ1-6, with 8 bases matching TRBD1. The CDR3 spans 17 residues. V was pared by 5 bases and J by 4 bases, with 10 bases of the junction left unmatched. CDR3 bases: TGTGCCAGCAGTGGACAGGGAGCGTTAATTTATAATTCACCCCTCCACTTT. Its translation is CASSGQGALIYNSPLHF.

Only a few counts were recorded for this clonotype. The chain carries TRBV3-1 and TRBJ2-7, with D perhaps TRBD1 or TRBD2 (6 bases each). V lost 4 bases and J lost 3, with 13 bases in between. Per germline, CDR1 LGHDT and CDR2 YNNKEL (reference sequence). The CDR3 spans 14 residues. The CDR3 reads CASSRRDTDYEQYF. CDR3 bases: TGTGCCAGCAGCCGGAGGGACACAGACTACGAGCAGTACTTC.

This clonotype was seen a handful of times. V gene TRBV5-5 combines with J gene TRBJ1-2; D call uncertain. Trimming removed 1 base from V and 1 base from J, with 11 bases in between. This CDR3 is built from 15 residues. The germline CDR1 and CDR2 sequences are SGHKS and YYEKEE (reference sequence). The CDR3 nucleotides read TGTGCCAGCAGCTTGACTGGTAGCTTTAACTATGGCTACACCTTC. It codes for CASSLTGSFNYGYTF.

V and J are TRBV4-2 and TRBJ2-3; 12 nucleotides align to TRBD2. The germline V gene has CDR1 LGHNA and CDR2 YNFKEQ. The length of the CDR3 is 17 residues. The ends lost 1 base at V and 6 bases at J; junction bases unmatched: 8. CDR3 nucleotide sequence: TGTGCCAGCAGCCAAGCGGCTAGCGGGGGGGGCGGGGATACGCAGTATTTT. Residues: CASSQAASGGGGDTQYF.

The chain carries TRBV5-1 and TRBJ2-7, with D unclear. Germline assignment: CDR1 SGHRS and CDR2 YFSETQ. This CDR3 comprises 16 residues. The V and J ends lost 3 bases and 1 base respectively, with 17 bases between them. The CDR3: CASSSTARTESYEQYV. DNA of the CDR3: TGCGCCAGCAGCTCAACAGCACGGACGGAGTCCTACGAGCAGTACGTC.

V gene TRBV28 combines with J gene TRBJ2-3; D remains ambiguous. Germline loops: CDR1 MDHEN, CDR2 SYDVKM. CDR3 length equals 17 residues. Trimming cost V 1 base and J 2 bases, with 16 bases left between them. The DNA for the CDR3 is TGTGCCAGCAGTTTATCCCGGTCCGGAAGTAACACAGATACGCAGTATTTT. Its translation: CASSLSRSGSNTDTQYF.

This clonotype was seen many times. The V call is TRBV6-5, the J call TRBJ2-3, with TRBD1 as a possible D gene (6 bases). The V gene lost 0 bases and the J gene lost 5 bases, with 9 bases spanning the gap. The CDR3 consists of 14 residues. Germline V CDR1 and CDR2: MNHEY, SVGAGI. The CDR3 nucleotides read TGTGCCAGCAGTTACTCGCAGGGGAAAGATACGCAGTATTTT. Translation gives CASSYSQGKDTQYF.

The chain is built from TRBV12-3 or TRBV12-4 and TRBJ1-1; 8 nucleotides line up with TRBD1. The CDR3 spans 14 residues. The V gene end was trimmed by 2 bases and the J gene end by 7 bases; junction bases not matched to a gene: 6. As DNA, the CDR3 is TGTGCCAGCAGTTTATCCACAGGGGGGGGTGAAGCTTTCTTT. Translation gives CASSLSTGGGEAFF.

This clonotype was counted only a few times. This sequence joins TRBV19 and TRBJ2-3, with D unclear. Looked up from germline, CDR1 is LNHDA and CDR2 is SQIVND (reference sequence). V gave up 2 bases and J gave up 5 bases, with 8 bases separating them. The CDR3 is made up of 13 amino acids. The CDR3 region has the DNA TGTGCCAGTAGTATATTCCGGAGAGATACGCAGTATTTT. It yields the protein CASSIFRRDTQYF.

The rearrangement uses TRBV10-1 and TRBJ2-2, with D possibly matching TRBD1 (6 bases). The CDR3 runs to 15 residues. Trimming shortened V by 6 bases and J by 10 bases, and 21 bases separated the two germline ends. Looked up from germline, CDR1 is WNHNN and CDR2 is SYGVQD (reference sequence). The CDR3 reads CASSPDRSRFEELFF. The CDR3 DNA sequence: TGCGCCAGCAGCCCCGACAGGTCCCGATTCGAGGAGCTGTTTTTT.

V and J are TRBV6-5 and TRBJ1-2; 7 bases align to TRBD1. This CDR3 contains 15 residues. Germline trimming cut 0 bases from V and 7 bases from J; bases unmatched to any gene: 8. CDR1 is MNHEY and CDR2 is SVGAGI in the germline V gene. The CDR3 DNA reads TGTGCCAGCAGTTACTCGGGGACAGCAGTCAGTGGCTACACCTTC. As protein: CASSYSGTAVSGYTF.

This clonotype was detected a few times. As DNA, the CDR3 is TGTGCCAGCAGTTATCCCAGCGGGGTACAAGAGACCCAGTACTTC. Translation: CASSYPSGVQETQYF. The gene calls are TRBV6-5 and TRBJ2-5; 7 positions agree with TRBD2. Germline CDR1 is MNHEY and CDR2 is SVGAGI. Losses at the gene ends were 3 bases for V and 2 bases for J; bases not matched to a gene: 6. The CDR3 loop spans 15 amino acids.

This clonotype turned up a few times. The rearrangement links TRBV12-3 or TRBV12-4 to TRBJ1-1, with 7 bases matching TRBD1. This CDR3 has 11 residues. V lost 4 bases to trimming and J lost 11 bases; unmatched junction nucleotides: 4. The CDR3 coding sequence is TGTGCCAGCAGTTACAGGGGTCAGGCTTTCTTT. Its translation: CASSYRGQAFF.

This clonotype was observed at least ten times. The chain combines TRBV10-3 with TRBJ2-3; TRBD1 aligns across 7 bases. The germline gives CDR1 ENHRY, CDR2 SYGVKD. The CDR3 spans 17 residues. Trimming at V came to 2 bases and at J to 2 bases, leaving 10 bases not matched to a gene. CDR3 sequence: CAISETNPGTVTDTQYF. Here the CDR3 DNA reads TGTGCCATCAGTGAGACGAATCCCGGGACAGTCACAGATACGCAGTATTTT.

This clonotype appeared many times. The CDR3 region is CASSYLAGGDQETQYF. The CDR3 DNA follows: TGTGCCAGCAGCTATTTAGCGGGGGGCGATCAAGAGACCCAGTACTTC. This sequence joins TRBV5-5 and TRBJ2-5; 10 bases align to TRBD2. This CDR3 comprises 16 residues. Germline values: CDR1 SGHKS, CDR2 YYEKEE (reference sequence). V was clipped by 3 bases and J by 2 bases; unmatched bases: 7.

The chain recombines TRBV7-9 with TRBJ2-7, with D tentatively TRBD2 (5 bases). V lost 4 bases to trimming and J lost 6 bases, with 13 bases between them. CDR3 size: 13 residues. Germline CDR1 and CDR2: SEHNR and FQNEAQ (reference sequence). DNA for the CDR3: TGTGCCAGCAGCTGGCACGAGGGTGGCGAGCAGTACGTC. Encoded protein: CASSWHEGGEQYV.

V is TRBV11-2 and J is TRBJ2-5; D is unclear. CDR1 is SGHAT, CDR2 FQNNGV, per germline. V was trimmed by 5 bases and J by 2 bases, leaving 18 bases between them. This CDR3 is built from 16 residues. The CDR3 DNA reads as TGTGCCAGCAGCAGGGTACCAGCCCCATTGCAAGAGACCCAGTACTTC. Its translation: CASSRVPAPLQETQYF. The entire variable domain, with the rest obtained from reference TRBV11-2 and TRBJ2-5, is as follows: EAGVAQSPRYKIIEKRQSVAFWCNPISGHATLYWYQQILGQGPKLLIQFQNNGVVDDSQLPKDRFSAERLKGVDSTLKIQPAKLEDSAVYLCASSRVPAPLQETQYFGPGTRLLVL.

The chain couples TRBV5-6 to TRBJ1-4, with D perhaps matching TRBD1 (6 bases). Trimming cost V 1 base and J 5 bases, with 15 bases left between them. The V gene's germline CDR1 is SGHDT and CDR2 YYEEEE. CDR3 size: 16 residues. CDR3 in amino acids: CASSLMGAGTNEKLFF. In DNA, the CDR3 is TGTGCCAGCAGCTTGATGGGGGCGGGGACCAATGAAAAACTGTTTTTT.

This clonotype was seen ten or more times. V is TRBV20-1 and J is TRBJ2-4; D assignment may be TRBD1 or TRBD2 (5 bases each). CDR1 is DFQATT, CDR2 SNEGSKA, per germline (reference sequence). CDR3 size: 18 residues. Trimming stripped 2 bases from V and 0 bases from J, with 20 bases between. CDR3 coding DNA: TGCAGTGCTAGAAGAGGGGCTAGCTATTCACTAGCCAAAAACATTCAGTACTTC. It codes for CSARRGASYSLAKNIQYF.